The clone carrying this T cell receptor (beta chain) was observed many times. Antigen unknown. The CDR3 totals 15 residues. With 0 bases removed from V and 4 bases from J, the gap between germline ends came to 13 bases. Per the germline V gene, CDR1 is GTSNPN and CDR2 is SVGIG (reference sequence). This entry is derived from a study of regulatory T cells in long-lasting Graves disease. Study-level findings and limits: Persistent disease showed a preference for TRBV28, TRBJ1-2 and TRBJ2-5.

This sample's time point: newly diagnosed GD, antithyroid drugs for less than 3 months. Scientists built the TCR library using RNA that was extracted from PBMCs. TCR beta libraries were built with iRepertoire HTBI primers and Arm-PCR of CDR3 regions. TCRdb re-called the multiplex PCR reads through MiXCR, storing one row per CDR3 protein. The sample shows 400,000 to 550,000 distinct CDR3 sequences, under 15% of them seen only once. These data also featured in a second study, about T cells in Graves' hyperthyroidism and ophthalmopathy. As that report states: Most thyroid clonotypes expanded above 0.001 appeared in blood too.

This sequence originates from a young woman with Graves disease. The chain has TRBV30 and TRBJ2-1; no clear D. The material was peripheral blood mononuclear cells (PBMCs), obtained at new diagnosis, from a patient treated with antithyroid drugs. The CDR3, as DNA: TGTGCCTGGAGTGTACTCCGGGCCAGGTACAATGAGCAGTTCTTC. Its translation is CAWSVLRARYNEQFF. Complete variable domain (other parts from reference TRBV30 and TRBJ2-1): SQTIHQWPATLVQPVGSPLSLECTVEGTSNPNLYWYRQAAGRGLQLLFYSVGIGQISSEVPQNLSASRPQDRQFILSSKKLLLSDSGFYLCAWSVLRARYNEQFFGPGTRLTVL.